These 21 T cell receptor beta chains came from one sample sequenced in a study of T cell repertoires in cytomegalovirus infection. Their specific antigens are unknown. TCRdb re-derived calls from the reads in MiXCR, one entry per CDR3 protein. The sample holds a few hundred thousand distinct CDR3 sequences; roughly a third are singletons and the top ten take roughly 16%. The sample in question was cultured PBMCs, obtained from culture after CMV antigen stimulation. The source is a human donor in good health (CMV status not recorded). Some clones in this sample may be carry-over from other donors' samples.

The chain is built from TRBV2 and TRBJ2-3; TRBD2 might be the D (6 bases). The CDR3 length is 12 residues. Trimming shortened V by 6 bases and J by 5 bases, and 9 bases separated the two germline ends. Germline-derived CDR1 and CDR2 are SNHLY and FYNNEI. CDR3 protein: CASRLAVDTQYF. The CDR3 DNA sequence: TGTGCCAGCAGACTAGCAGTAGATACGCAGTATTTT.

The CDR3 coding sequence is TGTGCCAGCTCACCGGTAGCGCAAGAGACCCAGTACTTC. Translating it yields CASSPVAQETQYF. This sequence joins TRBV18 and TRBJ2-5, with a possible D match to TRBD2 (5 bases). The V gene lost 3 bases and the J gene lost 2 bases, with 7 bases spanning the gap. The CDR3 totals 13 residues. Per germline, CDR1 KGHSH and CDR2 LQKENI.

The chain employs TRBV15 and TRBJ2-7; no reliable D call. Germline V CDR1 and CDR2: LNHNV, YYDKDF (reference sequence). The CDR3 runs 13 residues. The V gene lost 0 bases and the J gene lost 5 bases, with 8 bases spanning the gap. The chain's CDR3 is CATSRDRRDEQYV. The CDR3 region has the DNA TGTGCCACCAGCAGAGATCGCCGTGACGAGCAGTACGTC.

V gene TRBV7-2 combines with J gene TRBJ2-1; D is ambiguous. The CDR3 extends over 13 amino acids. From germline, CDR1 is SGHTA and CDR2 FQGNSA. V dropped 2 bases and J dropped 4 bases, with 6 bases sitting between them. Written as DNA, the CDR3 is TGTGCCAGCAGCTTATTTATTTACAATGAGCAGTTCTTC. This encodes CASSLFIYNEQFF. Full variable domain (missing parts from reference TRBV7-2 and TRBJ2-1): GAGVSQSPSNKVTEKGKDVELRCDPISGHTALYWYRQSLGQGLEFLIYFQGNSAPDKSGLPSDRFSAERTGGSVSTLTIQRTQQEDSAVYLCASSLFIYNEQFFGPGTRLTVL.

The chain has TRBV29-1 and TRBJ2-3, with 9 nucleotides matching TRBD2. Trimming took 4 bases from V and 4 from J; bases not matched to a gene: 6. The CDR3 runs to 14 residues. Per the germline V gene, CDR1 is SQVTM and CDR2 is ANQGSEA. In DNA, the CDR3 is TGCAGCGTTGTCCTAGCGGGACTGGCAGATACGCAGTATTTT. Protein product: CSVVLAGLADTQYF.

V gene TRBV29-1 combines with J gene TRBJ1-3, with TRBD1 matching over 7 bases. Looked up from germline, CDR1 is SQVTM and CDR2 is ANQGSEA. V gave up 4 bases and J gave up 4 bases; unmatched junction bases: 7. This CDR3 contains 14 residues. The CDR3 loop is CSVGEGAGGNTIYF. CDR3 DNA sequence: TGCAGCGTTGGTGAGGGGGCAGGAGGAAACACCATATATTTT.

This clonotype has at least ten counts. The chain employs TRBV7-8 and TRBJ2-1; maybe TRBD1 (5 bases). V dropped 3 bases and J dropped 8 bases, with 17 bases sitting between them. The CDR3 loop spans 15 amino acids. Germline V lookup: CDR1 SGHVS, CDR2 FQNEAQ. CDR3 region: CASSFYRSARDEQFF. DNA for the CDR3: TGTGCCAGCAGCTTTTATAGAAGCGCCAGGGATGAGCAGTTCTTC.

This clonotype has a handful of counts. The V gene is TRBV28, the J gene TRBJ2-7, with TRBD1 matching over 7 bases. Trimming at V came to 2 bases and at J to 5 bases, leaving 6 bases not matched to a gene. Germline CDR1 is MDHEN and CDR2 is SYDVKM. The CDR3 runs to 14 residues. The CDR3 spells CASSLTGVVHEQYF. In nucleotides, the CDR3 is TGTGCCAGCAGTTTAACAGGGGTGGTACACGAGCAGTACTTC.

The sample holds a few counts of this clonotype. This rearrangement joins TRBV7-2 to TRBJ1-5; 8 nucleotides agree with TRBD1. The CDR3 loop spans 14 amino acids. The trim removed 1 base at V and 7 bases at J, leaving 3 bases unmatched. The V gene's germline CDR1 is SGHTA and CDR2 FQGNSA. The CDR3 sequence is CASSLGTGKQPQHF. CDR3 DNA sequence: TGTGCCAGCAGCTTAGGGACAGGGAAGCAGCCCCAGCATTTT.

The chain has TRBV10-3 and TRBJ2-7; D remains ambiguous. The CDR3 runs to 14 residues. V was shortened by 3 bases and J by 0 bases, with 9 bases between the two germline ends. The germline V gene encodes CDR1 ENHRY and CDR2 SYGVKD. The CDR3 spells CAISDPLSSYEQYV. Here the CDR3 DNA reads TGTGCCATCAGTGACCCTCTAAGCTCCTACGAGCAGTACGTC.

In DNA form, the CDR3 reads TGTGCCAGCAGCTTAGAAAGGACAGGGGCTCGAGAGCAGTACTTC. Translating it yields CASSLERTGAREQYF. This chain joins TRBV7-6 and TRBJ2-7; 9 bases match TRBD1. CDR1 is SGHVS and CDR2 is FNYEAQ in the germline V gene. The trim removed 1 base at V and 7 bases at J, leaving 8 bases unmatched. This CDR3 region has 15 residues.

This clonotype was found many times. The genes are TRBV7-2 and TRBJ2-1; D might be TRBD1 or TRBD2, each matching 5 bases. Per the germline V gene, CDR1 is SGHTA and CDR2 is FQGNSA. The CDR3 consists of 16 residues. V gave up 2 bases and J gave up 1 base, with 12 bases separating them. Written as DNA, the CDR3 is TGTGCCAGCAGCTTAATAGGGACGCCATCCTACAATGAGCAGTTCTTC. It codes for CASSLIGTPSYNEQFF. The whole variable domain, remainder taken from reference TRBV7-2 and TRBJ2-1, is GAGVSQSPSNKVTEKGKDVELRCDPISGHTALYWYRQSLGQGLEFLIYFQGNSAPDKSGLPSDRFSAERTGGSVSTLTIQRTQQEDSAVYLCASSLIGTPSYNEQFFGPGTRLTVL.

The chain joins TRBV4-2 to TRBJ2-1; 10 nucleotides line up with TRBD2. V was pared by 0 bases and J by 9 bases, with 17 bases of the junction left unmatched. The CDR3 totals 19 residues. The germline V gene encodes CDR1 LGHNA and CDR2 YNFKEQ. CDR3 in DNA: TGTGCCAGCAGCCAAGAGGTGGTGGGGCTAGCGGGAGTTGGTGGTGAGCAGTTCTTC. Amino acid sequence: CASSQEVVGLAGVGGEQFF.

This clonotype came up a few times. J is TRBJ2-7 and V is TRBV12-3 or TRBV12-4; 13 bases are shared with TRBD2. The CDR3 has 16 residues. The J segment lost 7 bases and the V segment lost 5 bases, leaving 11 bases of the junction unmatched. This CDR3 reads CASSIAGLAGVGEQYF. CDR3 DNA: TGTGCCAGCAGTATCGCAGGACTAGCGGGAGTGGGGGAGCAGTACTTC.

The chain employs TRBV9 and TRBJ2-1; 9 nucleotides match TRBD2. Germline V gene sequence: CDR1 SGDLS, CDR2 YYNGEE. The length of the CDR3 is 14 residues. J was trimmed by 8 bases and V by 3 bases; bases with no gene match: 6. DNA of the CDR3: TGTGCCAGCAGCGGGGTAGCGGGAGTGGATGAGCAGTTCTTC. Protein sequence: CASSGVAGVDEQFF.

The chain combines TRBV12-3 or TRBV12-4 with TRBJ2-5, with 7 bases lining up with TRBD1. This CDR3 is built from 13 residues. The trim removed 5 bases at V and 4 bases at J, leaving 4 bases unmatched. This chain's CDR3 is CASSPTGTETQYF. CDR3 coding DNA: TGTGCCAGCAGTCCGACAGGGACAGAGACCCAGTACTTC.

This clonotype was seen only a few times. The chain links TRBV4-2 to TRBJ2-1, with 9 bases matching TRBD1. V lost 4 bases and J lost 6; bases outside the gene matches: 10. This CDR3 is 16 amino acids long. Germline values: CDR1 LGHNA, CDR2 YNFKEQ. The CDR3 sequence: CASSRAWTGDGNEQFF. CDR3 bases: TGTGCCAGCAGCCGAGCCTGGACAGGGGATGGCAATGAGCAGTTCTTC.

There are a few counts of this clonotype. This sequence joins TRBV19 and TRBJ1-5; D call uncertain. In germline, CDR1 is LNHDA, CDR2 SQIVND (reference sequence). V lost 3 bases and J lost 0, with 12 bases in between. The CDR3 is made up of 16 amino acids. CDR3 sequence (DNA): TGTGCCAGTAGTATTATAACAATAACTAGCAATCAGCCCCAGCATTTT. Residues: CASSIITITSNQPQHF.

The gene calls are TRBV28 and TRBJ1-5; TRBD1 matches at 8 bases. V shed 5 bases and J 4 bases; nucleotides not matched to a gene: 7. CDR1 and CDR2 from the germline V gene are MDHEN and SYDVKM. This CDR3 has 15 amino acids. The CDR3 here is CASSLDRAWNQPQHF. CDR3 bases: TGTGCCAGCAGTCTGGACAGGGCATGGAATCAGCCCCAGCATTTT.

This clonotype was observed a few times. V usage is TRBV20-1 and J usage is TRBJ1-2; 7 positions match TRBD1. CDR3 length equals 14 residues. Germline V CDR1 and CDR2: DFQATT, SNEGSKA (reference sequence). The junction had 7 bases not matched to a gene; V was cut back by 4 bases and J by 2 bases. The chain's CDR3 is CSAITGTVNYGYTF. The CDR3 region has the DNA TGCAGTGCTATCACCGGGACAGTGAACTATGGCTACACCTTC.

This clonotype was seen a handful of times. CDR3 amino acids: CASSQKPLNTEAFF. The DNA for the CDR3 is TGTGCCAGCAGCCAAAAACCTCTGAACACTGAAGCTTTCTTT. The chain couples TRBV3-1 to TRBJ1-1; D is uncertain. The CDR3 contains 14 residues. V lost 2 bases and J 0 bases, leaving 7 bases between the germline ends. Looked up from germline, CDR1 is LGHDT and CDR2 is YNNKEL (reference sequence).